Below, 16 T cell receptor beta chains from the same sample are listed, as sequenced in a study of CD8 T cells in Susac syndrome. Random hexamers were used to reverse transcribe the RNA input (about 0.5 to 1 ug). One entry per CDR3 protein, called by TCRdb with MiXCR from the immunoSEQ multiplex PCR reads. The table shows about 19,000 distinct CDR3 sequences, with 90% to 95% occurring only once. Sequenced sample: CD8+ T cells from PBMCs. Receptor source: a human donor in good health.

The chain joins TRBV5-1 to TRBJ2-5; no clear D gene. Germline CDR1 reads SGHRS; CDR2 reads YFSETQ. V was cut by 1 base and J by 1 base, with 8 bases left in between. The CDR3 length is 14 residues. CDR3: CASSLSSRQETQYF. The CDR3 DNA reads as TGCGCCAGCAGCTTGAGTAGCCGCCAAGAGACCCAGTACTTC. The complete variable domain, with remaining parts taken from reference TRBV5-1 and TRBJ2-5, reads KAGVTQTPRYLIKTRGQQVTLSCSPISGHRSVSWYQQTPGQGLQFLFEYFSETQRNKGNFPGRFSGRQFSNSRSEMNVSTLELGDSALYLCASSLSSRQETQYFGPGTRLLVL.

This clonotype was detected only once. V gene TRBV11-3 combines with J gene TRBJ2-6; D gene uncertain. This CDR3 is 18 amino acids long. Germline assignment: CDR1 SGHNT and CDR2 YENEEA. The V gene lost 3 bases and the J gene lost 0 bases, with 15 bases spanning the gap. CDR3 loop: CASSFPTILSSGANVLTF. The CDR3 nucleotides read TGTGCCAGCAGCTTCCCCACCATCCTGAGCTCTGGGGCCAACGTCCTGACTTTC.

This sequence joins TRBV11-2 and TRBJ2-5; 10 bases align to TRBD1. V was pared by 5 bases and J by 7 bases, with 10 bases of the junction left unmatched. The CDR3 consists of 15 residues. Germline CDR1 reads SGHAT; CDR2 reads FQNNGV. This CDR3 reads CASSPPYGTGVTQYF. The DNA of the CDR3 is TGTGCCAGCAGCCCCCCGTATGGGACAGGGGTGACCCAGTACTTC.

The chain couples TRBV7-9 to TRBJ1-4, with TRBD1 matching 7 bases. CDR1 and CDR2 from the germline V gene are SEHNR and FQNEAQ (reference sequence). The CDR3 spans 16 residues. With 6 bases clipped from V and 7 bases from J, the junction kept 14 bases outside the gene matches. CDR3 coding DNA: TGTGCCAGCAGGTCAACAGGGGAACCGGGTTTTGAAAAACTGTTTTTT. The encoded protein is CASRSTGEPGFEKLFF.

The chain joins TRBV3-1 to TRBJ2-2, with D unresolved. The CDR3 is 13 amino acids. CDR1 and CDR2 from the germline V gene are LGHDT and YNNKEL (reference sequence). V lost 8 bases, J lost 1 base, and 8 bases lay in between. CDR3 region: CASLDLNTGELFF. The CDR3 DNA reads as TGTGCCAGCTTGGACCTGAACACCGGGGAGCTGTTTTTT.

The J gene is TRBJ2-3, the V gene TRBV6-5, with D tentatively TRBD1 (5 bases). Trimming cost V 0 bases and J 2 bases, with 12 bases left between them. The CDR3 runs 16 residues. Germline CDR1 reads MNHEY; CDR2 reads SVGAGI. CDR3 loop: CASSYSAGMVTDTQYF. The CDR3 region has the DNA TGTGCCAGCAGTTACTCAGCAGGGATGGTCACAGATACGCAGTATTTT.

The chain uses TRBV30 and TRBJ2-6; the D is unclear. The V gene's germline CDR1 is GTSNPN and CDR2 SVGIG (reference sequence). The CDR3 spans 14 residues. With 0 bases removed from V and 0 bases from J, the gap between germline ends came to 3 bases. CDR3 region: CAWSVPSGANVLTF. Written as DNA, the CDR3 is TGTGCCTGGAGTGTACCCTCTGGGGCCAACGTCCTGACTTTC.

The sample holds one count of this clonotype. The chain employs TRBV11-2 and TRBJ2-3; D not resolved. The CDR3 has 14 residues. Germline CDR1 and CDR2: SGHAT and FQNNGV. V was cut by 5 bases and J by 3 bases, with 12 bases left in between. The CDR3 protein is CASSQHSRTDTQYF. CDR3 nucleotides: TGTGCCAGCAGCCAACACAGTAGGACAGATACGCAGTATTTT.

This sequence joins TRBV7-9 and TRBJ1-2; D is perhaps TRBD1 (5 bases). The CDR3 consists of 13 residues. V was clipped by 3 bases and J by 3 bases, with 8 bases between them. CDR1 is SEHNR and CDR2 is FQNEAQ in the germline V gene (reference sequence). CDR3 nucleotides: TGTGCCAGCAGCTTTACAGGAGACTATGGCTACACCTTC. Translating gives CASSFTGDYGYTF. The entire variable domain, with the rest obtained from reference TRBV7-9 and TRBJ1-2, is as follows: DTGVSQNPRHKITKRGQNVTFRCDPISEHNRLYWYRQTLGQGPEFLTYFQNEAQLEKSRLLSDRFSAERPKGSFSTLEIQRTEQGDSAMYLCASSFTGDYGYTFGSGTRLTVV.

V gene TRBV7-9 combines with J gene TRBJ2-1; tentative D call: TRBD2 (5 bases). Per the germline V gene, CDR1 is SEHNR and CDR2 is FQNEAQ (reference sequence). This CDR3 comprises 14 residues. Deletions cut 5 bases from V and 6 bases from J, with 14 bases between. CDR3 amino acids: CASSLWGDGNEQFF. The CDR3, as DNA: TGTGCCAGCAGCCTCTGGGGAGATGGCAATGAGCAGTTCTTC.

CDR3 sequence reads: CASSLGGRVGGPQETQYF. As DNA, the CDR3 is TGTGCCAGCAGTTTAGGGGGCAGGGTGGGAGGTCCCCAAGAGACCCAGTACTTC. V usage is TRBV12-3 or TRBV12-4 and J usage is TRBJ2-5, with D maybe TRBD2 (6 bases). V lost 1 base and J 1 base, leaving 19 bases between the germline ends. The CDR3 sequence is 18 residues long.

This chain links TRBV7-9 with TRBJ1-4, with 7 bases fitting TRBD1. J lost 8 bases, V lost 3 bases, and 12 bases had no gene match. Germline lookup yields CDR1 SEHNR and CDR2 FQNEAQ (reference sequence). The CDR3 covers 16 residues. The CDR3 is CASSLVAGTAREKLFF. CDR3 nucleotides: TGTGCCAGCAGCTTGGTAGCCGGGACAGCCCGGGAAAAACTGTTTTTT.

The chain has TRBV29-1 and TRBJ2-3; tentatively, D is TRBD1 or TRBD2 (7 bases each). From germline, CDR1 is SQVTM and CDR2 ANQGSEA. V was pared by 8 bases and J by 2 bases, with 20 bases between. CDR3 length equals 15 residues. The DNA for the CDR3 is TGCAGCCTGGCGGGAGACAGGGCCTCCACAGATACGCAGTATTTT. Translation: CSLAGDRASTDTQYF.

This chain joins TRBV29-1 and TRBJ2-1; D gene unclear. Trimming pared 5 bases from V and 9 bases from J, leaving 8 bases between. Germline-derived CDR1 and CDR2 are SQVTM and ANQGSEA. This CDR3 region has 10 residues. The chain's CDR3 is CSVLAFEQFF. The CDR3 region has the DNA TGCAGCGTTTTAGCATTTGAGCAGTTCTTC.

This chain joins TRBV25-1 and TRBJ1-6, with 7 positions matching TRBD1. The trim removed 2 bases at V and 7 bases at J, leaving 8 bases unmatched. The CDR3 runs to 16 residues. CDR1 and CDR2 from the germline V gene are MGHDK and SYGVNS. CDR3 residues: CASSEPSTGMNSPLHF. Here the CDR3 DNA reads TGTGCCAGCAGTGAACCGTCGACAGGGATGAATTCACCCCTCCACTTT.

The chain couples TRBV7-3 to TRBJ2-7, with TRBD1 matching 7 bases. This CDR3 has 17 residues. J was trimmed by 0 bases and V by 2 bases; bases with no gene match: 10. Germline CDR1 and CDR2: SGHTA and FQGTGA. The CDR3 coding sequence is TGTGCCAGCAGCTTAGTCGAAGGGGGCAGACTCTCCTACGAGCAGTACTTC. It is translated as CASSLVEGGRLSYEQYF.